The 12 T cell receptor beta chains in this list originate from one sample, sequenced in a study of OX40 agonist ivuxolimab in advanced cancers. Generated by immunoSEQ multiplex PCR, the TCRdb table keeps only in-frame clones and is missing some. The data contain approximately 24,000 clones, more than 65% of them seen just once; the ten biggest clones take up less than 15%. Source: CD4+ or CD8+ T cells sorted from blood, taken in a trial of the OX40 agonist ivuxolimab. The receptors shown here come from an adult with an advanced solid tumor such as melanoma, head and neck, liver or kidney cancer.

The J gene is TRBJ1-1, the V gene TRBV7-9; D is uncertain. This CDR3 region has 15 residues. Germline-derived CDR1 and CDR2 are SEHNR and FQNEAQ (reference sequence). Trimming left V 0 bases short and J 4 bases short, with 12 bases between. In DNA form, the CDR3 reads TGTGCCAGCAGCTTAGCTCACGGGCAAGCCACTGAAGCTTTCTTT. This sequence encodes CASSLAHGQATEAFF.

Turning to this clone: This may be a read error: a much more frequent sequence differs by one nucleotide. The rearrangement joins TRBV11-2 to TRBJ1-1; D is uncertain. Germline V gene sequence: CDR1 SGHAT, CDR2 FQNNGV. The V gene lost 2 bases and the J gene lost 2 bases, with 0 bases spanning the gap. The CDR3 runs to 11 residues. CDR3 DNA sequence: TGTGCCAGCAGCTTAAACACTGAAGCTTTCTTT. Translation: CASSLNTEAFF.

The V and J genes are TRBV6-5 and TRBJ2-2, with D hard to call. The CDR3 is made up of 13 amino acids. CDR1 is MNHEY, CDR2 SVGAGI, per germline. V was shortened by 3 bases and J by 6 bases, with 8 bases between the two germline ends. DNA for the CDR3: TGTGCCAGCAGTTATATGTCGGCCGGGGAGCTGTTTTTT. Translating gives CASSYMSAGELFF.

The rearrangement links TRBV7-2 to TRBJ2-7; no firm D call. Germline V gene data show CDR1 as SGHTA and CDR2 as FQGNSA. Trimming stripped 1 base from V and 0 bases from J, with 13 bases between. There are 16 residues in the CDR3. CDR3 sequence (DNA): TGTGCCAGCAGCTTAGACGGAATACTATTCTCCTACGAGCAGTACTTC. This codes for CASSLDGILFSYEQYF.

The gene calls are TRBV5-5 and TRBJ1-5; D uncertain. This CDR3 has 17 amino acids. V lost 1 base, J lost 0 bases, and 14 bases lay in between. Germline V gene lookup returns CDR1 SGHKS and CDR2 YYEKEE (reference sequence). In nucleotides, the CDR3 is TGTGCCAGCAGCTTGATTTGGGAAAACCTTAGCAATCAGCCCCAGCATTTT. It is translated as CASSLIWENLSNQPQHF.

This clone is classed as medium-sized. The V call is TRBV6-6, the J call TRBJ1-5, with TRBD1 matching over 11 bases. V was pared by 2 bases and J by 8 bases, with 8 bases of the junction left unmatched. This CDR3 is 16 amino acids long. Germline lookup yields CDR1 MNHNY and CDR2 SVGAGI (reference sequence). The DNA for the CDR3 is TGTGCCAGCAGTTACCTCGGACAGGGGGCAAGTGAGCCCCAGCATTTT. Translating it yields CASSYLGQGASEPQHF.

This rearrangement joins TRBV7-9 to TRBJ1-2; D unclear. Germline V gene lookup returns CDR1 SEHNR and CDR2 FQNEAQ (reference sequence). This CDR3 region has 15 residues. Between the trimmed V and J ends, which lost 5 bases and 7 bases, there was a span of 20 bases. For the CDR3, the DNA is TGTGCCAGCAGCATGCCGGGCAGAGCCGCGGGTGGCTACACCTTC. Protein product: CASSMPGRAAGGYTF.

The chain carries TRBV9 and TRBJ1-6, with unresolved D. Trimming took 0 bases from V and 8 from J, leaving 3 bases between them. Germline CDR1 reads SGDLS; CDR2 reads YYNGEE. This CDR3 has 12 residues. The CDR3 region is CASSVGYSPLHF. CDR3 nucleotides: TGTGCCAGCAGCGTAGGTTATTCACCCCTCCACTTT.

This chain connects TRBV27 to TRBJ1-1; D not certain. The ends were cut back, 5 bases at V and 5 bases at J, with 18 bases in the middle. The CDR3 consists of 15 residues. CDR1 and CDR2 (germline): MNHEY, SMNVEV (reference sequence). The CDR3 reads CASSNRATGGTEAFF. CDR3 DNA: TGTGCCAGCAGTAACCGGGCCACCGGTGGGACTGAAGCTTTCTTT.

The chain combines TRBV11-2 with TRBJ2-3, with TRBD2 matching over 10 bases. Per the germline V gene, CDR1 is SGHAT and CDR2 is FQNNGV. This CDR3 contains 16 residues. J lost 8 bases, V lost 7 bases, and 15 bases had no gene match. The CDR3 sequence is CASILLSGGARSTQYF. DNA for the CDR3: TGTGCCAGCATCCTTCTCAGCGGGGGGGCCCGTAGTACGCAGTATTTT.

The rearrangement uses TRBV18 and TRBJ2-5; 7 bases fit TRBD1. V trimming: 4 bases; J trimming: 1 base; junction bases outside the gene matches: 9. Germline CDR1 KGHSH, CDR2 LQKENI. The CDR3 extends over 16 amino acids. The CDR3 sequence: CASSLGTEFVQETQYF. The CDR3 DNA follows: TGTGCCAGCTCACTGGGGACAGAGTTTGTCCAAGAGACCCAGTACTTC.

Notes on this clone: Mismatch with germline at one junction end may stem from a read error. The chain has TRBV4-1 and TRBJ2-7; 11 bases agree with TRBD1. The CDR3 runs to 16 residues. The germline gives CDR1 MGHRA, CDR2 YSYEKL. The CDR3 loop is CASSQEKGQGAYEQYF. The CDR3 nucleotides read TGTGCCAGCAGCCAAGAGAAGGGACAGGGGGCCTACGAGCAGTACTTC.